These T cell receptor beta chains were read from a single sample in a study of cytomegalovirus exposure and HLA in healthy donors. TCRdb's copy holds only in-frame clones and misses some; the assay was immunoSEQ multiplex PCR. Here the sample spans around 62,000 clones, roughly 75% being singletons. The source material was PBMCs. Every receptor here comes from a man aged 60-69 years in good health and CMV-seropositive. Both conserved end residues are part of each CDR3. Each record gives: clone size, V gene, J gene, D gene, CDR3 DNA, CDR3 protein. The D gene is left open where the match is weak. Clone size is stated in some rows and not others, as once, few, many or a class when expanded.

>NA|TRBV4-1|TRBJ2-1|TRBD2
TGCGCCAGCAGCCAAGATTCCCGACTAGCGGGGGGGAGCTCCTACAATGAGCAGTTCTTC
CASSQDSRLAGGSSYNEQFF
>once|TRBV6-5|TRBJ1-6|NA
TGTGCCAGCAGTTACTCGAGTCAGGGAGGGAATTCACCCCTCCACTTT
CASSYSSQGGNSPLHF
>NA|TRBV7-2|TRBJ1-3|NA
TGTGCCAGCAGCTTAGCGCAGGTTTCCTCTGGAAACACCATATATTTT
CASSLAQVSSGNTIYF
>once|TRBV7-6|TRBJ1-2|NA
TGTGCCAGCAGCGCGGAGCAGGGGCATATGGGCTACACCTTC
CASSAEQGHMGYTF
>NA|TRBV13|TRBJ2-3|NA
TGTGCCAGCAGCCCCGGGACTCTTCGGACAGATACGCAGTATTTT
CASSPGTLRTDTQYF
>NA|TRBV7-9|TRBJ1-1|TRBD1
TGTGCCAGCAGCGTCCGGGGACAGGGATCCTTGGAAGCTTTCTTT
CASSVRGQGSLEAFF
>NA|TRBV5-1|TRBJ2-7|TRBD2
TGCGCCAGCAGCTTGGTCGGCGGGAGTGGCTACGAGCAGTACTTC
CASSLVGGSGYEQYF
>NA|TRBV10-2|TRBJ1-1|NA
TGCGCCAGCAGATCAGGGGATACTGAAGCTTTCTTT
CASRSGDTEAFF
>NA|TRBV2|TRBJ2-2|TRBD2
TGTGCCAGCAGTGATAGAGGGAGGGCCAGCGGGGAGCTGTTTTTT
CASSDRGRASGELFF
>NA|TRBV11-2|TRBJ2-7|TRBD1
TGTGCCAGCAGCCCCCGACAGGGTGGACCCTACGAGCAGTACTTC
CASSPRQGGPYEQYF
>NA|TRBV6-5|TRBJ2-1|NA
TGTGCCAGCAGTAGAGACACCAACTCCTACAATGAGCAGTTCTTC
CASSRDTNSYNEQFF
>few|TRBV2|TRBJ2-4|TRBD1
TGTGCCAGCAGAGACAGGGACCTAGCCAAAAACATTCAGTACTTC
CASRDRDLAKNIQYF
>NA|TRBV5-1|TRBJ2-5|NA
TGCGCCAGCAGCCTCCCGACAGGTCAAGAGACCCAGTACTTC
CASSLPTGQETQYF
>NA|TRBV7-9|TRBJ2-1|TRBD2
TGTGCCAGCAGCGCGACTAGCGGGATCCCCAATGAGCAGTTCTTC
CASSATSGIPNEQFF
>NA|TRBV6-4|TRBJ2-1|TRBD2
TGTGCCAGCAGTGACTCGGCTGGAGCGGGAGGGCGGGATGAGCAGTTCTTC
CASSDSAGAGGRDEQFF
>NA|TRBV5-6|TRBJ2-5|NA
TGTGCCAGCAGCTTGGTTCGGGTAGTCGGGGAGACCCAGTACTTC
CASSLVRVVGETQYF
>few|TRBV25-1|TRBJ2-3|TRBD2
TGTGCCAGCAGTGCCAGCGGGGGGTCAGATACGCAGTATTTT
CASSASGGSDTQYF
>NA|TRBV11-3|TRBJ1-1|NA
TGTGCCAGCAGCTTAGAGGTCAGGGGAGCTGAAGCTTTCTTT
CASSLEVRGAEAFF
>NA|TRBV5-6|TRBJ2-5|NA
TGTGCCAGCAGCTTTGGGTCCCGGGCCCAGTACTTC
CASSFGSRAQYF
>NA|TRBV4-1|TRBJ2-7|NA
TGCGCCAGCAGCCAGGGACTCCGGGGGGCCGAGCAGTACTTC
CASSQGLRGAEQYF
>NA|TRBV7-9|TRBJ2-7|NA
TGTGCCAGCAGCTCACCCCGAGGGACATCGACCTACGAGCAGTACTTC
CASSSPRGTSTYEQYF
>NA|TRBV6-6|TRBJ2-2|NA
TGTGCCAGCAGTACCTACCAGGGAACCGGGGAGCTGTTTTTT
CASSTYQGTGELFF
>NA|TRBV29-1|TRBJ1-1|NA
TGCAGCGCGACAGGTCTGGTTAACACTGAAGCTTTCTTT
CSATGLVNTEAFF
>few|TRBV11-3|TRBJ2-2|NA
TGTGCCAGCAGTCCCGACCCGGCACTAGCGAACACCGGGGAGCTGTTTTTT
CASSPDPALANTGELFF
>NA|TRBV7-2|TRBJ2-7|TRBD1
TGTGCCAGCAGCTCTTGGGGACAGTTAATCTACGAGCAGTACTTC
CASSSWGQLIYEQYF
>once|TRBV6-5|TRBJ2-4|TRBD1
TGTGCCAGCAGTTACCCCGGGACAGGGGGCAACATTCAGTACTTC
CASSYPGTGGNIQYF
>NA|TRBV4-2|TRBJ1-1|NA
TGTGCCAGCACCAAAAACAGGAACACTGAAGCTTTCTTT
CASTKNRNTEAFF